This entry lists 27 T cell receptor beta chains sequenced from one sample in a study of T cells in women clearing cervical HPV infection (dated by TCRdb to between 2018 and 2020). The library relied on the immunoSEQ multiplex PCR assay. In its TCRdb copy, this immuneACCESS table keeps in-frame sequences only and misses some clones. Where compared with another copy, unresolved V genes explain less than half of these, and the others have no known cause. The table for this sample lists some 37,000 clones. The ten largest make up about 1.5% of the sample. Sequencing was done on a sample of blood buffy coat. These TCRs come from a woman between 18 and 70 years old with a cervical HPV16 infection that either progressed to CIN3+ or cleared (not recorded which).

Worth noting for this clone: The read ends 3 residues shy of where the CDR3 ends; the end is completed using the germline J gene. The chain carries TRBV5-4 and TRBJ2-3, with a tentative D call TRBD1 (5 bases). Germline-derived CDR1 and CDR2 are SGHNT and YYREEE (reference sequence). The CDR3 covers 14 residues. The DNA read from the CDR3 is TGTGCCAGCAGCACAGGACCACTCCAAGAGACG. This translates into CASSTGPLQET. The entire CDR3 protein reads CASSTGPLQETQYF.

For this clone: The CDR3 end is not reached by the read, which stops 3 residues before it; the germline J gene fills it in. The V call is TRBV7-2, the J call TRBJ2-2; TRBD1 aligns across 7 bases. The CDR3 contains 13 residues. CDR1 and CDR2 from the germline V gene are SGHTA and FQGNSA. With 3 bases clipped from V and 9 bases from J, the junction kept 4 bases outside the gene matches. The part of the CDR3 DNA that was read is TGTGCCAGCAGCTTGGGACAGTTGAGGGAG. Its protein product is CASSLGQLRE. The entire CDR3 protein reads CASSLGQLRELFF. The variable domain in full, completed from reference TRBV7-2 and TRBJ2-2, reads GAGVSQSPSNKVTEKGKDVELRCDPISGHTALYWYRQSLGQGLEFLIYFQGNSAPDKSGLPSDRFSAERTGGSVSTLTIQRTQQEDSAVYLCASSLGQLRELFFGEGSRLTVL.

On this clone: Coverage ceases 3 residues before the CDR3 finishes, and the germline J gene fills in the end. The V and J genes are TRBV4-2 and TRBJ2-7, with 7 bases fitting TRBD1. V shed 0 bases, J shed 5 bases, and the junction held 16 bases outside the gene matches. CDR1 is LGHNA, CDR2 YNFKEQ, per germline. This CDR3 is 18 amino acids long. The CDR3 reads CASSQEGVASGGYDEQYF. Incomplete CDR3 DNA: TGTGCCAGCAGCCAAGAGGGGGTAGCTTCAGGGGGTTACGACGAG.

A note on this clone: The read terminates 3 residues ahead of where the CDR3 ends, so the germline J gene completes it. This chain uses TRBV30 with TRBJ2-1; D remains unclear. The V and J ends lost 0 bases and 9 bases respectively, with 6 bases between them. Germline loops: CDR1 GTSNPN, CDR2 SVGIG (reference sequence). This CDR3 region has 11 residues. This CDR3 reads CAWSVLGEQFF. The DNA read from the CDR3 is TGTGCCTGGAGTGTACTTGGTGAG.

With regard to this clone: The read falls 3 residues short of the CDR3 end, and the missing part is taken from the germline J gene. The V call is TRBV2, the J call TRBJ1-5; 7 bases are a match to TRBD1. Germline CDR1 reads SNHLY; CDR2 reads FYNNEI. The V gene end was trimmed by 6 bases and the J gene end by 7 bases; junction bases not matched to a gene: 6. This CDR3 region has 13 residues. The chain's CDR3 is CASSTTGDQPQHF. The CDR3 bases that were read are TGTGCCAGCAGCACCACAGGGGACCAGCCC.

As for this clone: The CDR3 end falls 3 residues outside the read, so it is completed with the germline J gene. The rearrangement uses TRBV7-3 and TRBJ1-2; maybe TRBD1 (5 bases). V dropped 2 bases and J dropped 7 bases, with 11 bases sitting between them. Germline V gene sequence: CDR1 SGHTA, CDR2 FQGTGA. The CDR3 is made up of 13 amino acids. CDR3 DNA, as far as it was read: TGTGCCAGCAGCTTAGGAGGGGCGAGTGGC. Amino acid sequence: CASSLGGASG. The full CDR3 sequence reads CASSLGGASGYTF.

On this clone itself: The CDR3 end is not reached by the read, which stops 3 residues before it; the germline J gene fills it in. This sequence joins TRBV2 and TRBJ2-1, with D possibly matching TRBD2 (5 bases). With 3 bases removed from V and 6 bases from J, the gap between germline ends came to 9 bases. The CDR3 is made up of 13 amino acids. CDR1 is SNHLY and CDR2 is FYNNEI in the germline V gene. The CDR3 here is CASSEKLVNEQFF. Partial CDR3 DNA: TGTGCCAGCAGTGAGAAACTAGTCAATGAG.

CDR3 residues: CASSSRVAGGLDNEQFF. Incomplete CDR3 DNA: TGTGCCAGCAGTTCCCGGGTAGCGGGGGGGCTCGACAATGAG. The chain couples TRBV28 to TRBJ2-1; TRBD2 agrees at 11 bases. The read is 3 residues too short to cover the CDR3 end, so that end is filled in from the germline J gene. This CDR3 comprises 17 residues. Trimming cost V 4 bases and J 5 bases; bases outside gene matches: 10. Germline V gene data show CDR1 as MDHEN and CDR2 as SYDVKM.

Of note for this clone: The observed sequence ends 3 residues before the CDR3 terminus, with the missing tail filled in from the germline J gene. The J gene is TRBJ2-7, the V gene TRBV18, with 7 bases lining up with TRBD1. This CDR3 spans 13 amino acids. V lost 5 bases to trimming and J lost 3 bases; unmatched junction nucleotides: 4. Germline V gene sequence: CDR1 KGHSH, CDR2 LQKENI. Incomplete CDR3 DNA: TGTGCCAGCTCAGTGGGACAGCTCTACGAG. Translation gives CASSVGQLYE. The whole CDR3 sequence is CASSVGQLYEQYF.

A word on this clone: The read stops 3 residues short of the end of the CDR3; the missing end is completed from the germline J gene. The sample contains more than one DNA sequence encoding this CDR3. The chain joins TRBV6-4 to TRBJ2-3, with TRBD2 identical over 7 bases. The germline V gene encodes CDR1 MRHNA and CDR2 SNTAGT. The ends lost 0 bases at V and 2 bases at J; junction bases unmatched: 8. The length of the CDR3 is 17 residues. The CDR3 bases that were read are TGTGCCAGCAGTGACTCAAGCTTGGCGGGGGTCACAGATACG. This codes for CASSDSSLAGVTDT. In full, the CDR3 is CASSDSSLAGVTDTQYF.

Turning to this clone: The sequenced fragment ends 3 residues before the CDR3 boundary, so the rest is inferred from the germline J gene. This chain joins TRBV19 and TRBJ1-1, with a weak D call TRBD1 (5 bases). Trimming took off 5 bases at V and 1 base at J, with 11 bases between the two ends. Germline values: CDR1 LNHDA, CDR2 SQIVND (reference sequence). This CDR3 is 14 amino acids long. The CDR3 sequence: CASSPEDRNTEAFF. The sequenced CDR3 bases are TGTGCCAGTAGTCCAGAAGACAGGAACACTGAA.

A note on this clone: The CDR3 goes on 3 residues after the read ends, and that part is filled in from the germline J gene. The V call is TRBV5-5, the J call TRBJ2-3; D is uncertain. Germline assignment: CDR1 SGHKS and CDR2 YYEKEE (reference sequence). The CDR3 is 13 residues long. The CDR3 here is CASSLAVESPQYF. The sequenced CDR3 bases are TGTGCCAGCAGCTTGGCCGTAGAAAGTCCG.

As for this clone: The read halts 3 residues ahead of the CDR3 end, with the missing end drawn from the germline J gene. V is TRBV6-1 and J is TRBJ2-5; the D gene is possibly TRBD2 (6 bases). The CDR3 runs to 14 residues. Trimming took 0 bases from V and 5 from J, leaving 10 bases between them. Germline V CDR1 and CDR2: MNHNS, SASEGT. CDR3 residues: CASSEATRIETQYF. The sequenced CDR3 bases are TGTGCCAGCAGTGAAGCGACTAGAATCGAGACC.

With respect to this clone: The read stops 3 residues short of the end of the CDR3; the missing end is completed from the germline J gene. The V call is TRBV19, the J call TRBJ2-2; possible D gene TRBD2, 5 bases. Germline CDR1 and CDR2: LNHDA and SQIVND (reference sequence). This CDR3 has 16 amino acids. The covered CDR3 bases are TGTGCCAGTAGTACCACTCCTCCCGGGGTGGATGAAAAG. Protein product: CASSTTPPGVDEK. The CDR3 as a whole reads CASSTTPPGVDEKLFF. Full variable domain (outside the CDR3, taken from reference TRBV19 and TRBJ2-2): DGGITQSPKYLFRKEGQNVTLSCEQNLNHDAMYWYRQDPGQGLRLIYYSQIVNDFQKGDIAEGYSVSREKKESFPLTVTSAQKNPTAFYLCASSTTPPGVDEKLFFGEGSRLTVL.

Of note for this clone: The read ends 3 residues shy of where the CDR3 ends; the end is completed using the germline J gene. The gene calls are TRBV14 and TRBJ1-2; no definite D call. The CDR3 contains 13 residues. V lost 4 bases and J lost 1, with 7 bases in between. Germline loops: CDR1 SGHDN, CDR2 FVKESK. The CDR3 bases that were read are TGTGCCAGCAGCCTAGCGGTTAACTATGGC. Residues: CASSLAVNYG. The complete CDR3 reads CASSLAVNYGYTF.

The CDR3 bases that were read are TGTGCCAGCAGCCCTAGCGGGGGGGTATGGGAGACC. Encoded protein: CASSPSGGVWET. The whole CDR3 protein is CASSPSGGVWETQYF. This rearrangement joins TRBV7-2 to TRBJ2-5; 12 bases fit TRBD2. The CDR3 end is not reached by the read, which stops 3 residues before it; the germline J gene fills it in. CDR1 and CDR2 (germline): SGHTA, FQGNSA. The length of the CDR3 is 15 residues. Trimming at V came to 5 bases and at J to 5 bases, leaving 6 bases not matched to a gene.

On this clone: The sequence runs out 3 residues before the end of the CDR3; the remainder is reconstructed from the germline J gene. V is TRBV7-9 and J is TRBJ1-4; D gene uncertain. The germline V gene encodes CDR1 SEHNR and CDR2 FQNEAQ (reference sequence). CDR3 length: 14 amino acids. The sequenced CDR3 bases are TGTGCCAGCAGCTTAAGCCAGGTGGATTCACCA. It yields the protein CASSLSQVDSP. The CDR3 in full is CASSLSQVDSPLFF. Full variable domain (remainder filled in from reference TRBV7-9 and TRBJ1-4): DTGVSQNPRHKITKRGQNVTFRCDPISEHNRLYWYRQTLGQGPEFLTYFQNEAQLEKSRLLSDRFSAERPKGSFSTLEIQRTEQGDSAMYLCASSLSQVDSPLFFGSGTQLSVL.

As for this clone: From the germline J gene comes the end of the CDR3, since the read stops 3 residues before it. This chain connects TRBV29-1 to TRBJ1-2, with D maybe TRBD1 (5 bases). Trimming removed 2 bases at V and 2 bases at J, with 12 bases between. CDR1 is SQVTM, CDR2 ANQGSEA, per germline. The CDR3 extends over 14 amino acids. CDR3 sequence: CSVESYPGNYGYTF. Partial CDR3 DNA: TGCAGCGTTGAAAGTTATCCAGGGAACTATGGC. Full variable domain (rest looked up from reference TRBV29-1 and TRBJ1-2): SAVISQKPSRDICQRGTSLTIQCQVDSQVTMMFWYRQQPGQSLTLIATANQGSEATYESGFVIDKFPISRPNLTFSTLTVSNMSPEDSSIYLCSVESYPGNYGYTFGSGTRLTVV.

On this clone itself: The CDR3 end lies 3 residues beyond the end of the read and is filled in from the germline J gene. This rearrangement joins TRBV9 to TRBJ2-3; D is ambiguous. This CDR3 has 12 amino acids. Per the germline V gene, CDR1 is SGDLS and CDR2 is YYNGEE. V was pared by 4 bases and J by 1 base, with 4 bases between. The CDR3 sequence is CASSRGTDTQYF. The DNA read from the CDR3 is TGTGCCAGCAGCAGGGGCACAGATACG.

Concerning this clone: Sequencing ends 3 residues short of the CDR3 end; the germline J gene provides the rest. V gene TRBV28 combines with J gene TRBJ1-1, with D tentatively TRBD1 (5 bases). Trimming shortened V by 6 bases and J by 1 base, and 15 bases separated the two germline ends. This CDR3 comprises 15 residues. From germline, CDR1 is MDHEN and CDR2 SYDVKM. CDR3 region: CASSPPRVANTEAFF. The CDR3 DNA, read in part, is TGTGCCAGCAGCCCACCCAGGGTCGCGAACACTGAA.

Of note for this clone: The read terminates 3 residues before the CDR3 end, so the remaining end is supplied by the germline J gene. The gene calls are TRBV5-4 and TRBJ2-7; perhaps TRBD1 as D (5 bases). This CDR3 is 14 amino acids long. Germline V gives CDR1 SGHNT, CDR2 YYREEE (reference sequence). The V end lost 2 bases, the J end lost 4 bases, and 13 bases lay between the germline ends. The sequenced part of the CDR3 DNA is TGTGCCAGCAGCTTCCTTGACAGACCTTACGAG. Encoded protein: CASSFLDRPYE. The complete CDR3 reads CASSFLDRPYEQYF.

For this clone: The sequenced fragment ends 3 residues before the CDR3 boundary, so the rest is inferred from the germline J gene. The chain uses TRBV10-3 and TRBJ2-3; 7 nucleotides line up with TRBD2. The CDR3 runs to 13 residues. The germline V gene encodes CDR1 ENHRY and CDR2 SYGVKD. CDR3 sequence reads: CAISGSGVETQYF. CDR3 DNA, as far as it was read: TGTGCCATCAGTGGGAGCGGGGTTGAGACG.

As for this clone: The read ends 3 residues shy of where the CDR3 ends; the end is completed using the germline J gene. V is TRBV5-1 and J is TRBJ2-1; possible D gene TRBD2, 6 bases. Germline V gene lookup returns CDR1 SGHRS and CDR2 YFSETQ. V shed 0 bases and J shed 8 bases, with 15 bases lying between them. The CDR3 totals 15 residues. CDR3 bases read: TGCGCCAGCAGCTTGGCCGTAACGGGGGAGGATGAG. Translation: CASSLAVTGEDE. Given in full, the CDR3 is CASSLAVTGEDEQFF.

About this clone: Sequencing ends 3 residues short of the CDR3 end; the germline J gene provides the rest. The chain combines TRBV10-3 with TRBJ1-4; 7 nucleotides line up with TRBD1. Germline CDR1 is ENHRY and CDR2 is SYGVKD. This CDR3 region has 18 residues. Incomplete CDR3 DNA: TGTGCCATCAGTGAGTCGGGACAGCAGAGCTCCTATAATTCACCA. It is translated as CAISESGQQSSYNSP. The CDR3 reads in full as CAISESGQQSSYNSPLFF.

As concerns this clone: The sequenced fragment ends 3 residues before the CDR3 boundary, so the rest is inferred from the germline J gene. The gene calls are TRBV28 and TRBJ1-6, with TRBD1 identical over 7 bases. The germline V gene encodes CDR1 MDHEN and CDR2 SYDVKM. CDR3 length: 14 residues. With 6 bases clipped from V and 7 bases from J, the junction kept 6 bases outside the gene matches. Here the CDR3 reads CASRVGQTNSPLHF. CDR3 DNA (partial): TGTGCCAGCAGAGTGGGACAGACAAATTCACCC.

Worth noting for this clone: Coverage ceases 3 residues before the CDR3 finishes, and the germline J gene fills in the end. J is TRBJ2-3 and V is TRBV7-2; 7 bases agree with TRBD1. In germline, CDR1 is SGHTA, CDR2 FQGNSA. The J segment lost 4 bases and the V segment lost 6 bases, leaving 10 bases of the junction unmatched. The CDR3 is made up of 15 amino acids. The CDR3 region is CASSSKRGRADTQYF. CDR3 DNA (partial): TGTGCCAGCAGTTCGAAGAGGGGGCGGGCAGATACG.

The part of the CDR3 DNA that was read is TGTGCCAGCAGCCCAAGCTTTTCAACCCTCTCTGGGGCCAACGTG. It translates to CASSPSFSTLSGANV. Given in full, the CDR3 is CASSPSFSTLSGANVLFF. The chain joins TRBV7-3 to TRBJ2-2, with D perhaps TRBD1 (5 bases). The read ends 3 residues before the CDR3 terminus; that terminus is restored from the germline J gene. CDR3 length: 18 residues. Germline V gives CDR1 SGHTA, CDR2 FQGTGA.